This TCR beta chain was captured by sequencing in a study of Graves' ophthalmopathy and Graves' hyperthyroidism. Germline assignment: CDR1 SGHTA and CDR2 FQGNSA. The ends were cut back, 2 bases at V and 6 bases at J, with 11 bases in the middle. The CDR3 sequence is 13 residues long. Amplification of the TCR beta CDR3 regions used RNA transcripts (as template). HTBI primers primed a first-round RT-PCR, and a second-round multiplex PCR followed. MiXCR, applied by TCRdb to the multiplex PCR reads, yields one record per CDR3 protein. Counted here are over a million distinct CDR3 sequences, 35% to 45% occurring once; the ten biggest clones make up 11%. Hyperthyroidism patients were newly diagnosed, under 2 months' duration, aged 18 to 65. Other autoimmune diseases, uncontrolled infections, pregnancy or lactation excluded patients from enrollment. This clonotype was observed at least ten times. What it binds is not known.

The study's findings and limits: In blood, most expanded thyroid clonotypes above 0.001 frequency were also detected. As the model predicted ophthalmopathy progression, it achieved a sensitivity of 70.59% and a specificity of about 72%.

Sample: peripheral blood or thyroid tissue (not recorded which). The chain couples TRBV7-2 to TRBJ2-7; D is unresolved. The sequence derives from an adult man with Graves' hyperthyroidism. In nucleotides, the CDR3 is TGTGCCAGCAGCTTAAAAGGGTTAGGCGAGCAGTACTTC. It encodes CASSLKGLGEQYF.